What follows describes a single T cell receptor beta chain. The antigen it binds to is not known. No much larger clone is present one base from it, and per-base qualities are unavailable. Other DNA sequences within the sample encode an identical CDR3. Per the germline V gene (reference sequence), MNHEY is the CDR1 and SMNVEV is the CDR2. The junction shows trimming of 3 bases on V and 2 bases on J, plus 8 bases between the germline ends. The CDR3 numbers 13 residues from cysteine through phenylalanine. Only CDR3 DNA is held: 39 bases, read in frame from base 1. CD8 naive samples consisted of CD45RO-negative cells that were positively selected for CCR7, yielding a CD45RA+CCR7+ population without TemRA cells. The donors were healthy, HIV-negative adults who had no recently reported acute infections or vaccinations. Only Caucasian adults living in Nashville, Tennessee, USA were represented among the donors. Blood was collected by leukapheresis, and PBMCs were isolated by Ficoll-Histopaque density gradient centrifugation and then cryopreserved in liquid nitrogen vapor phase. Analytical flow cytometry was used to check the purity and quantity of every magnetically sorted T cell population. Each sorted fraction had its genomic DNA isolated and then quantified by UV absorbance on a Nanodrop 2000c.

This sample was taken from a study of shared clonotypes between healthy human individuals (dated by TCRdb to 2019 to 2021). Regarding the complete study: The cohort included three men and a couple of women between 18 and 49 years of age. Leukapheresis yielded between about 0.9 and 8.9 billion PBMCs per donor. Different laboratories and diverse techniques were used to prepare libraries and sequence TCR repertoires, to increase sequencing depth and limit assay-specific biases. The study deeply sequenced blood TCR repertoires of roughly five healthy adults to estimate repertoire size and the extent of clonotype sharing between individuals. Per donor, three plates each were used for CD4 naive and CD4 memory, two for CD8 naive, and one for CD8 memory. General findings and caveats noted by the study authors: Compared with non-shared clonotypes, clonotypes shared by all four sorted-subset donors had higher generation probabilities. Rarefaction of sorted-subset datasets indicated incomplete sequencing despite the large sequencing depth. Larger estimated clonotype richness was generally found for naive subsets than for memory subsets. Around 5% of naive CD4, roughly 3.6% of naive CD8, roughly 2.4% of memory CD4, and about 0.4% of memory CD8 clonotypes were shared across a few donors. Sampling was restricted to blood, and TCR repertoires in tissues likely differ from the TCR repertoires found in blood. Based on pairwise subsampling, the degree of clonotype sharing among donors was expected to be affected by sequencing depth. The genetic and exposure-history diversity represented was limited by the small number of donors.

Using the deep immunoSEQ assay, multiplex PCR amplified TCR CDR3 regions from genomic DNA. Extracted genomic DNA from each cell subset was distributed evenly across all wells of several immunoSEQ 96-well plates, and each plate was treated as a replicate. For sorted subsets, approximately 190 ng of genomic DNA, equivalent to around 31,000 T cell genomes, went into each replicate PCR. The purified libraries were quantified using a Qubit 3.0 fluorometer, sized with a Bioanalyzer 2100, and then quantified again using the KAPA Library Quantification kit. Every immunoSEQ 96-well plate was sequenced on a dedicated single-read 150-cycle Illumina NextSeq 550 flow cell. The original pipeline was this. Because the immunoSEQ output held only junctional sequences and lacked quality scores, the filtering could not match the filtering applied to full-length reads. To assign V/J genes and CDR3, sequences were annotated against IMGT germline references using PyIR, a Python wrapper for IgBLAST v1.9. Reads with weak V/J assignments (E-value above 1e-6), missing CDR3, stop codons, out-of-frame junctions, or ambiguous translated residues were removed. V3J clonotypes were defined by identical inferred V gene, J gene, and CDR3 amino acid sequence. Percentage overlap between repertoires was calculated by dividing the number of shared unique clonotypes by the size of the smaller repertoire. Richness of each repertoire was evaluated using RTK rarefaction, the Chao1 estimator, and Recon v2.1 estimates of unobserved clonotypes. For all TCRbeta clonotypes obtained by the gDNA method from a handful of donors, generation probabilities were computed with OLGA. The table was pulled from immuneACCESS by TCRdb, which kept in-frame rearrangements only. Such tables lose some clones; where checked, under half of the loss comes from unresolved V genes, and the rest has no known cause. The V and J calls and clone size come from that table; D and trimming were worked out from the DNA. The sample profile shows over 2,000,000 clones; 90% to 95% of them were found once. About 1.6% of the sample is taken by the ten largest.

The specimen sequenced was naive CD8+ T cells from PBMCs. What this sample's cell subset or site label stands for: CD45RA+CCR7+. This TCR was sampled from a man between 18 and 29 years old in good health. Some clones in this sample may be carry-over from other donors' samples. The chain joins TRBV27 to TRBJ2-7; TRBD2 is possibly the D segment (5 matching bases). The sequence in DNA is TGTGCCAGCAGTTTTTCTAGCACCTACGAGCAGTACTTC. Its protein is CASSFSSTYEQYF.